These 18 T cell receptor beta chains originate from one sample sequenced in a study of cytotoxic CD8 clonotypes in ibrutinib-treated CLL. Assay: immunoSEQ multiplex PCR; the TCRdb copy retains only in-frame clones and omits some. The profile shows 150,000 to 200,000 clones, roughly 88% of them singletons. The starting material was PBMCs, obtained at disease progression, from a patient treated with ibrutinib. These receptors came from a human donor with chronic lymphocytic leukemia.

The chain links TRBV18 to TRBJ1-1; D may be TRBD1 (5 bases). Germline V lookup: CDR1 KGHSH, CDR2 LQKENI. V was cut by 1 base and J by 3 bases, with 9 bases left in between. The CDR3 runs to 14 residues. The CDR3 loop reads CASSPRVGDTEAFF. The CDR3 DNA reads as TGTGCCAGCTCACCACGTGTGGGGGACACTGAAGCTTTCTTT.

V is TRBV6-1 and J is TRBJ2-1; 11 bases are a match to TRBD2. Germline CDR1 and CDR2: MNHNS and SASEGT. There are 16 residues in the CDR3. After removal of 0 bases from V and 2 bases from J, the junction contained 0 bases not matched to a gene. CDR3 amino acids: CASSEASGRAYNEQFF. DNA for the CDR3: TGTGCCAGCAGTGAAGCTAGCGGGAGGGCCTACAATGAGCAGTTCTTC.

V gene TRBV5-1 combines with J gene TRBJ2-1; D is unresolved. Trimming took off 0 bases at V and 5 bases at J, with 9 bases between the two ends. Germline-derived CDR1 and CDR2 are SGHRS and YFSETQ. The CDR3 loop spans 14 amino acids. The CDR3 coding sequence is TGCGCCAGCAGCTTGGTGGGCCCTCACAATGAGCAGTTCTTC. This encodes CASSLVGPHNEQFF.

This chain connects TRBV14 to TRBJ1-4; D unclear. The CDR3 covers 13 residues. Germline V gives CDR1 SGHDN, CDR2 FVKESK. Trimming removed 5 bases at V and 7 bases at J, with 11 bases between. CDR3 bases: TGTGCCAGCAGCTCTCAAATGGGTGAAAAACTGTTTTTT. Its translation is CASSSQMGEKLFF.

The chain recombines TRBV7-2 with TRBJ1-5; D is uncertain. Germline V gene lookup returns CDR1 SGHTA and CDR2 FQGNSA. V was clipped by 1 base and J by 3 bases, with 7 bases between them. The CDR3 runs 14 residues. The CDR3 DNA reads TGTGCCAGCAGCTTAGACGGTATCAATCAGCCCCAGCATTTT. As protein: CASSLDGINQPQHF.

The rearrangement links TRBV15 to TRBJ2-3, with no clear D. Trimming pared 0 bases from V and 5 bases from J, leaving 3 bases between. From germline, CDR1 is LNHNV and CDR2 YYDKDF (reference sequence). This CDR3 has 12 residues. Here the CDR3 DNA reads TGTGCCACCAGCAGAGATGAAGATACGCAGTATTTT. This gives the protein CATSRDEDTQYF.

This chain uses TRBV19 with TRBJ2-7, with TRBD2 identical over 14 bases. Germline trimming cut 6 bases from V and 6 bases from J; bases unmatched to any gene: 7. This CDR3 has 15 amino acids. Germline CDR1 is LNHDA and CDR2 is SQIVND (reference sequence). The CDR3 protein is CASSGTSGSTAEQYF. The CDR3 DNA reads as TGTGCCAGTAGCGGGACTAGCGGGAGTACGGCCGAGCAGTACTTC.

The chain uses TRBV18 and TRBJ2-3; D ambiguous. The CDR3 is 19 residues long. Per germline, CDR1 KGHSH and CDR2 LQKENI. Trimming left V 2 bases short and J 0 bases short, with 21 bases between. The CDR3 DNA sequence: TGTGCCAGCTCACCATCTATCATTAGCAGGAACTATAGCACAGATACGCAGTATTTT. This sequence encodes CASSPSIISRNYSTDTQYF.

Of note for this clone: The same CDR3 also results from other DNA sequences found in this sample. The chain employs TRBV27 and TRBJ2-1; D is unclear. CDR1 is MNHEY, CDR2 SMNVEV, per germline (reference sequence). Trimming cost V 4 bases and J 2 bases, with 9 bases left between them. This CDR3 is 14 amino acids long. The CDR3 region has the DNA TGTGCCAGCAGTTATTCTGGGACCTACAATGAGCAGTTCTTC. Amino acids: CASSYSGTYNEQFF.

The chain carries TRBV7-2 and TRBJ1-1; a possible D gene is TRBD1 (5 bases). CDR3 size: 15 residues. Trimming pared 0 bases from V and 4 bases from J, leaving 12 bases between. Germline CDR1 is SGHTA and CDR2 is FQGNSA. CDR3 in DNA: TGTGCCAGCAGCTTAGCAGGGTTAAGGGGCACTGAAGCTTTCTTT. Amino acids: CASSLAGLRGTEAFF.

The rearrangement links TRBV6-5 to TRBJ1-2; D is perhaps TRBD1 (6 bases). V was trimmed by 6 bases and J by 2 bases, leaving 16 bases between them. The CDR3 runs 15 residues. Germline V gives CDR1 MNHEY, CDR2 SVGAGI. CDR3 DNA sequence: TGTGCCAGCAGGGGGGGCCGGACAACGAACTATGGCTACACCTTC. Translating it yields CASRGGRTTNYGYTF.

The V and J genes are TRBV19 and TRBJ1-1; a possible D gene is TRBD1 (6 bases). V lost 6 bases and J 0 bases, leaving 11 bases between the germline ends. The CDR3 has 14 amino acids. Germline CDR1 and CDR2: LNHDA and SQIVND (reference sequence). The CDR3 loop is CASRVGHLNTEAFF. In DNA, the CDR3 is TGTGCCAGTAGAGTGGGACACTTGAACACTGAAGCTTTCTTT.

The CDR3 loop is CASSPGTSNQPQHF. CDR3 nucleotide sequence: TGTGCCAGCTCACCAGGGACATCCAATCAGCCCCAGCATTTT. This chain joins TRBV18 and TRBJ1-5; the D gene is possibly TRBD1 (6 bases). Germline values: CDR1 KGHSH, CDR2 LQKENI. The V end lost 2 bases, the J end lost 3 bases, and 8 bases lay between the germline ends. The CDR3 extends over 14 amino acids.

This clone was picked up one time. CDR3 amino acids: CASSMRTSGSHEQFF. The CDR3 region has the DNA TGTGCCAGTAGTATGAGGACTAGCGGGAGTCATGAGCAGTTCTTC. This rearrangement joins TRBV19 to TRBJ2-1; 13 nucleotides agree with TRBD2. The J segment lost 8 bases and the V segment lost 3 bases, leaving 4 bases of the junction unmatched. Germline V gene sequence: CDR1 LNHDA, CDR2 SQIVND (reference sequence). This CDR3 spans 15 amino acids.

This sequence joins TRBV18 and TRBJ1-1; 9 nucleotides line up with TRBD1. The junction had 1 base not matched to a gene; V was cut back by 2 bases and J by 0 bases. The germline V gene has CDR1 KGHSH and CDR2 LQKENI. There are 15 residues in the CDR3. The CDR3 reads CASSPGTGMNTEAFF. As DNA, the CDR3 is TGTGCCAGCTCACCAGGGACAGGGATGAACACTGAAGCTTTCTTT. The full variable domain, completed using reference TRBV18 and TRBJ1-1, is NAGVMQNPRHLVRRRGQEARLRCSPMKGHSHVYWYRQLPEEGLKFMVYLQKENIIDESGMPKERFSAEFPKEGPSILRIQQVVRGDSAAYFCASSPGTGMNTEAFFGQGTRLTVV.

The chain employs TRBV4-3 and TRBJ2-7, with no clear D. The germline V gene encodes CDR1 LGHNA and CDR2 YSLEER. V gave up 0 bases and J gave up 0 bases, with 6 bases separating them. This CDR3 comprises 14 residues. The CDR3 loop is CASSQDQDSYEQYF. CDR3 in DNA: TGCGCCAGCAGCCAAGATCAGGACTCCTACGAGCAGTACTTC.

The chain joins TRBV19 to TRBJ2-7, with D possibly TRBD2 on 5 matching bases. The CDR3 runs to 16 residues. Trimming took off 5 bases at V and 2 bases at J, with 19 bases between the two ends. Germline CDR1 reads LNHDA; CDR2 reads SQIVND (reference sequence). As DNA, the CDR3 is TGTGCCAGTAGTCCGGCCTTTGAAGCGGAAACCTACGAGCAGTACTTC. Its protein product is CASSPAFEAETYEQYF.

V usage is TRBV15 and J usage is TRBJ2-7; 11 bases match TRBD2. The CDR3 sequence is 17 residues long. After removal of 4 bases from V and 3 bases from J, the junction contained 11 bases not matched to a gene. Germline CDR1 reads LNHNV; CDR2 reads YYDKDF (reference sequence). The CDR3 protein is CATSTLMTSGMGYEQYF. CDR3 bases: TGTGCCACCAGCACACTGATGACTAGCGGGATGGGCTACGAGCAGTACTTC.